This TCR beta chain was obtained from a study of Graves' ophthalmopathy and Graves' hyperthyroidism. The study, taken as a whole, reports: A majority of expanded thyroid clonotypes exceeding 0.001 frequency were likewise present in blood.

Amplifying from RNA transcripts, the study obtained TCR beta CDR3 regions. An opening RT-PCR round employed HTBI primers and preceded a second-round multiplex PCR. TCRdb re-analysed the multiplex PCR reads in MiXCR, keeping a single row per CDR3 protein. This sample has roughly 480,000 distinct CDR3 sequences, with about an eighth found just once. Researchers turned away patients with other autoimmune diseases, uncontrolled infections, pregnancy or lactation. PBMCs were obtained from roughly 9.4 ml of fresh peripheral blood. CDR3 size: 12 residues. V was clipped by 6 bases and J by 8 bases, with 8 bases between them. Germline V lookup: CDR1 MNHNS, CDR2 SASEGT. This clonotype was detected many times. Its antigen is currently unknown.

The sample taken for sequencing was blood. V is TRBV6-1 and J is TRBJ1-6; D is uncertain. This TCR was recovered from a woman in her twenties or thirties with Graves' ophthalmopathy. The CDR3 sequence: CASRQEYSPLHF. CDR3 DNA sequence: TGTGCCAGCAGGCAAGAGTATTCACCCCTCCACTTT.